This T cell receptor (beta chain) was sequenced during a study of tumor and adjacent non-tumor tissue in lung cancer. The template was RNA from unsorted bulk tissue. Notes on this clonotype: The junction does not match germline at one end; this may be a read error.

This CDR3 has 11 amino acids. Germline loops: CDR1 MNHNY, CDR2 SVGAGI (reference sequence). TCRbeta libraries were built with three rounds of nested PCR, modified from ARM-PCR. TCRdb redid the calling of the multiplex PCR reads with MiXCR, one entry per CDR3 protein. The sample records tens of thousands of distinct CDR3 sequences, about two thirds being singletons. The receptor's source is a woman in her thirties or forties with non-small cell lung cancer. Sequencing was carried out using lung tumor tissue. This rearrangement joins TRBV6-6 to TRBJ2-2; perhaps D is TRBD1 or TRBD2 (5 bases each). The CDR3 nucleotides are TGTACCAGTTTCCTGGCCGGGGACCTGTTTTTT. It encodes CTSFLAGDLFF.